This entry is about one T cell receptor beta chain. Its antigen is still unknown. CDR3 length: 11 amino acids. Germline V lookup: CDR1 LNHNV, CDR2 YYDKDF (reference sequence). Trimming left V 1 base short and J 7 bases short, with 4 bases between. Clones were sequenced by immunoSEQ multiplex PCR, and TCRdb holds only the in-frame ones, with some missing. The repertoire holds about 180,000 clones, 80% to 95% seen once, with 1.5% to 2.5% in the top ten. These data come from a study of T cell responses to AZD1222 COVID-19 vaccine. The study, taken as a whole, reports: Females made up more of the donors, who were largely white British, and clonal diversity may have come out too low. Elevations in Spike-specific TCR breadth and depth followed administration of two AZD1222 doses.

The input for sequencing was peripheral blood, taken 28 days after the second AZD1222 dose. The clonotype was recovered from an adult who received the AZD1222 COVID-19 vaccine. This chain uses TRBV15 with TRBJ1-1; D remains ambiguous. The CDR3 sequence is CATSRGNEAFF. The CDR3 DNA follows: TGTGCCACCAGCAGAGGGAATGAAGCTTTCTTT. Full variable domain (outside the CDR3, taken from reference TRBV15 and TRBJ1-1): DAMVIQNPRYQVTQFGKPVTLSCSQTLNHNVMYWYQQKSSQAPKLLFHYYDKDFNNEADTPDNFQSRRPNTSFCFLDIRSPGLGDTAMYLCATSRGNEAFFGQGTRLTVV.